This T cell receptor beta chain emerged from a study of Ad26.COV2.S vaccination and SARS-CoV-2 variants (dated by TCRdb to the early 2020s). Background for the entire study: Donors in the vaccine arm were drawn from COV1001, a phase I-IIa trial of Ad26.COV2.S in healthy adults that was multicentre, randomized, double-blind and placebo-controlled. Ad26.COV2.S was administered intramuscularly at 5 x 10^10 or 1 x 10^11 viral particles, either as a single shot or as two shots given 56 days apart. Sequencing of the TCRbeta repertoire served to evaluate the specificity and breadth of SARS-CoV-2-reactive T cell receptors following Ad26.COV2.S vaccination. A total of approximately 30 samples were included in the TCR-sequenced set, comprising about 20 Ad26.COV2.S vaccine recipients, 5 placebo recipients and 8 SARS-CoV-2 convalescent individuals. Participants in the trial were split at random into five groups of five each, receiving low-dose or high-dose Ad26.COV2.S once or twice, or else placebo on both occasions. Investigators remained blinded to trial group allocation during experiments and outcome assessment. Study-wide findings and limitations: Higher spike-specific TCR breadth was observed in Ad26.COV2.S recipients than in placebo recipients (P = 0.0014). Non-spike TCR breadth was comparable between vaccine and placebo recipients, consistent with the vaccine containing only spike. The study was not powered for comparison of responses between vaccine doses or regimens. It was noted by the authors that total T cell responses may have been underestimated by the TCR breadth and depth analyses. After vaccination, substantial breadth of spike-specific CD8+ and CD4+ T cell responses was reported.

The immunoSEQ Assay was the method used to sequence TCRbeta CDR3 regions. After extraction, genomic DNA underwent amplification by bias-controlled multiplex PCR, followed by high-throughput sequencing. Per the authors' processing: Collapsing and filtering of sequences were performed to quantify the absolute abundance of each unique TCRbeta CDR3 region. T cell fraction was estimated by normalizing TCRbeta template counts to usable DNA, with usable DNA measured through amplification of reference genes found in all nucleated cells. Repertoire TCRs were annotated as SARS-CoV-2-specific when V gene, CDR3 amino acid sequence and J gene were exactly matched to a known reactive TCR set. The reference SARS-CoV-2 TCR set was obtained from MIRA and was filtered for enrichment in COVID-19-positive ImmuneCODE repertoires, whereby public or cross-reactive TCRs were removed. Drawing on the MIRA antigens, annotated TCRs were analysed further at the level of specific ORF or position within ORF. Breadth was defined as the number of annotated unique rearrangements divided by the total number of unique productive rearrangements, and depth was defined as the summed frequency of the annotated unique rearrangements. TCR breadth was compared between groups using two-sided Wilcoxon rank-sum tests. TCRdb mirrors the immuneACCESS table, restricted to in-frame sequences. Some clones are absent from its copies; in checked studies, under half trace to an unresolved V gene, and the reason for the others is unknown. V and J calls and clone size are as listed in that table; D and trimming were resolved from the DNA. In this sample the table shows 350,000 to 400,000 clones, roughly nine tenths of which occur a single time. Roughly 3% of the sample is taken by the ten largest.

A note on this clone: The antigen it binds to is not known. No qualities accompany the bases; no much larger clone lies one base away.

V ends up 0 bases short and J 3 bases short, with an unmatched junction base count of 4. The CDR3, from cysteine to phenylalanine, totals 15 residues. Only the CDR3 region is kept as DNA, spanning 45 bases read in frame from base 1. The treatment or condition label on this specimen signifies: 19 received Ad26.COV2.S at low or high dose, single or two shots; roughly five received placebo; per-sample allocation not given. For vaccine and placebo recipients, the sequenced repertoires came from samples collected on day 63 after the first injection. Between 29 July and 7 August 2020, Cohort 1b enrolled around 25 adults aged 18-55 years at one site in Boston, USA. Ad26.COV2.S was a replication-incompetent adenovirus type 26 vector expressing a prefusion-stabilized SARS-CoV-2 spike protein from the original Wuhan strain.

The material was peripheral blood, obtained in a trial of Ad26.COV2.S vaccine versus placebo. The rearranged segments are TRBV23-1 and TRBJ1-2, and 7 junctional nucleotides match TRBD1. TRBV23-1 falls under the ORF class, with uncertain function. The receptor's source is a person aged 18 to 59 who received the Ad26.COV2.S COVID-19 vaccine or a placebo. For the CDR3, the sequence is CASSQSSGQDYGYTF. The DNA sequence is TGCGCCAGCAGTCAATCGAGCGGACAGGACTATGGCTACACCTTC.